Listed here are 20 T cell receptor beta chains from one sample, sequenced in a study of a mutant IDH1 vaccine in newly diagnosed glioma. The data were produced by immunoSEQ multiplex PCR, yet TCRdb's version contains in-frame clones alone and is incomplete. The sample yields over 30,000 clones, 60% to 85% seen once. Specified time point: baseline, week 1 (first vaccination visit). Treatment reported: pre-vaccination baseline after standard-of-care therapy. The sample consisted of peripheral blood mononuclear cells (PBMCs), taken from a glioma patient treated with radiotherapy, temozolomide or both. The receptors originated from a man aged 45-65 years with glioma. Some clones in this sample may be carry-over from other donors' samples.

This clone was counted between two and nine times. The V call is TRBV4-1, the J call TRBJ2-6; maybe TRBD2 (6 bases). Germline V CDR1 and CDR2: MGHRA, YSYEKL. V lost 0 bases and J lost 8, with 29 bases in between. The CDR3 totals 21 residues. The CDR3 loop is CASSQEEAGYFTSSGPNVLTF. The CDR3 bases are TGCGCCAGCAGCCAAGAAGAGGCAGGGTACTTCACTAGCTCTGGACCCAACGTCCTGACTTTC.

The J gene is TRBJ2-7, the V gene TRBV4-1; D tentatively reads TRBD1 or TRBD2 (5 bases each). With 2 bases removed from V and 1 base from J, the gap between germline ends came to 12 bases. The V gene's germline CDR1 is MGHRA and CDR2 YSYEKL. This CDR3 region has 15 residues. DNA of the CDR3: TGCGCCAGCAGCCAATCTTGGGGGATGTCCTACGAGCAGTACTTC. It codes for CASSQSWGMSYEQYF.

The J gene is TRBJ1-5, the V gene TRBV5-8; tentatively, D is TRBD1 (5 bases). Germline assignment: CDR1 SGHTS and CDR2 YDEGEE. Deletions cut 0 bases from V and 7 bases from J, with 8 bases between. The length of the CDR3 is 13 residues. DNA for the CDR3: TGTGCCAGCAGCTTGGCCGGGGACCAGCCCCAGCATTTT. It encodes CASSLAGDQPQHF.

CDR3 region: CASSLDVSYNEQFF. In nucleotides, the CDR3 is TGTGCCAGCAGCTTAGATGTTTCGTACAATGAGCAGTTCTTC. This chain joins TRBV7-2 and TRBJ2-1; no firm D call. CDR1 SGHTA and CDR2 FQGNSA come from the germline V gene. The CDR3 runs 14 residues. V gave up 1 base and J gave up 4 bases, with 8 bases separating them.

The chain joins TRBV7-8 to TRBJ1-5; D is undetermined. Germline loops: CDR1 SGHVS, CDR2 FQNEAQ. The CDR3 has 13 amino acids. V shed 7 bases and J shed 8 bases, with 15 bases lying between them. The CDR3 sequence is CASTKEGYKPQHF. Written as DNA, the CDR3 is TGTGCCAGCACCAAAGAGGGCTATAAGCCCCAGCATTTT.

This chain links TRBV18 with TRBJ1-1; weak D call: TRBD1 (6 bases). CDR3 size: 15 residues. Trimming pared 6 bases from V and 5 bases from J, leaving 19 bases between. Germline V gene lookup returns CDR1 KGHSH and CDR2 LQKENI. Here the CDR3 DNA reads TGTGCCAGCTCGCTGTCTAGGGGGGGATGGACTGAAGCTTTCTTT. It yields the protein CASSLSRGGWTEAFF.

The chain carries TRBV6-1 and TRBJ2-1; 8 nucleotides match TRBD2. The CDR3 sequence is 13 residues long. The V gene's germline CDR1 is MNHNS and CDR2 SASEGT. Losses at the gene ends were 9 bases for V and 15 bases for J; bases not matched to a gene: 16. The CDR3, as DNA: TGTGCCAGGGGTGGACGGGAGGGGTACTCTTTGTTCTTC. It codes for CARGGREGYSLFF.

The rearrangement links TRBV27 to TRBJ2-7; no clear D gene. Germline CDR1 reads MNHEY; CDR2 reads SMNVEV (reference sequence). The V end lost 0 bases, the J end lost 4 bases, and 16 bases lay between the germline ends. There are 16 residues in the CDR3. The CDR3 DNA follows: TGTGCCAGCAGTTTATCCCCCTCAGTCATGCCTTACGAGCAGTACTTC. This gives the protein CASSLSPSVMPYEQYF.

V usage is TRBV19 and J usage is TRBJ1-2; TRBD1 agrees at 7 bases. This CDR3 contains 14 residues. CDR1 LNHDA and CDR2 SQIVND come from the germline V gene (reference sequence). The junction had 6 bases not matched to a gene; V was cut back by 5 bases and J by 3 bases. CDR3 sequence reads: CASSFGTGDYGYTF. The CDR3 DNA follows: TGTGCCAGTAGTTTCGGAACAGGGGACTATGGCTACACCTTC.

This clone was found once. In nucleotides, the CDR3 is TGTGCCAGCAGCTTTAGCGGGGCCTCCTACGAGCAGTACTTC. It translates to CASSFSGASYEQYF. The chain links TRBV7-2 to TRBJ2-7, with 8 bases matching TRBD2. J lost 0 bases, V lost 3 bases, and 1 base had no gene match. CDR3 length: 14 amino acids. Germline V lookup: CDR1 SGHTA, CDR2 FQGNSA.

V is TRBV19 and J is TRBJ1-2, with TRBD1 matching over 7 bases. The germline V gene encodes CDR1 LNHDA and CDR2 SQIVND (reference sequence). CDR3 length: 14 amino acids. The junction had 6 bases not matched to a gene; V was cut back by 5 bases and J by 3 bases. CDR3 in amino acids: CASSEEGADYGYTF. Here the CDR3 DNA reads TGTGCCAGTAGTGAGGAGGGGGCAGACTATGGCTACACCTTC.

CDR3 residues: CSARRGAGYTF. The CDR3 DNA reads TGCAGTGCTAGAAGAGGGGCCGGCTACACCTTC. The J gene is TRBJ1-2, the V gene TRBV20-1, with D possibly being TRBD1 (5 bases). CDR1 DFQATT and CDR2 SNEGSKA come from the germline V gene (reference sequence). The CDR3 covers 11 residues. Trimming removed 2 bases at V and 8 bases at J, with 9 bases between.

The chain links TRBV30 to TRBJ1-4; no clear D gene. Germline V gene data show CDR1 as GTSNPN and CDR2 as SVGIG (reference sequence). The length of the CDR3 is 15 residues. V was shortened by 2 bases and J by 8 bases, with 18 bases between the two germline ends. The chain's CDR3 is CAWSQTDLMAEKLFF. In DNA form, the CDR3 reads TGTGCCTGGAGTCAGACGGACTTAATGGCGGAAAAACTGTTTTTT.

This clone was seen just once. The gene calls are TRBV7-2 and TRBJ2-5; D possibly matches TRBD1 or TRBD2 (5 bases each). Germline CDR1 is SGHTA and CDR2 is FQGNSA. The length of the CDR3 is 14 residues. Trimming took off 4 bases at V and 2 bases at J, with 11 bases between the two ends. CDR3 sequence reads: CASSSQGRQETQYF. The CDR3 nucleotides are TGTGCCAGCAGCTCCCAGGGACGACAAGAGACCCAGTACTTC.

The J gene is TRBJ2-7, the V gene TRBV30; D is possibly TRBD2 (5 bases). This CDR3 comprises 11 residues. Germline assignment: CDR1 GTSNPN and CDR2 SVGIG (reference sequence). Trimming pared 3 bases from V and 6 bases from J, leaving 9 bases between. The CDR3 bases are TGTGCCTGGAGGCGGGTTGGCGAGCAGTACTTC. Translated, it gives CAWRRVGEQYF.

The genes are TRBV5-4 and TRBJ1-3, with 7 positions matching TRBD1. The CDR3 consists of 16 residues. V dropped 4 bases and J dropped 2; count of bases not matched to a gene: 9. Germline CDR1 SGHNT, CDR2 YYREEE (reference sequence). The CDR3 DNA sequence: TGTGCCAGCAGCAACGAGGGGGCAGGGGCTGGAAACACCATATATTTT. It encodes CASSNEGAGAGNTIYF.

The CDR3 sequence is CSVDAGSSYEQYF. In nucleotides, the CDR3 is TGCAGCGTTGATGCGGGGAGCTCCTACGAGCAGTACTTC. This chain links TRBV29-1 with TRBJ2-7, with a possible D match to TRBD2 (6 bases). In germline, CDR1 is SQVTM, CDR2 ANQGSEA. The CDR3 sequence is 13 residues long. V was cut by 3 bases and J by 0 bases, with 9 bases left in between.

This clone has only a few counts. This chain joins TRBV5-6 and TRBJ1-1, with D unclear. From germline, CDR1 is SGHDT and CDR2 YYEEEE. This CDR3 comprises 14 residues. Trimming cost V 6 bases and J 2 bases, with 14 bases left between them. The CDR3 nucleotides read TGTGCCAGCATCCCCGGACGGAGAAACACTGAAGCTTTCTTT. Its protein is CASIPGRRNTEAFF.

The chain has TRBV11-2 and TRBJ2-1; TRBD2 aligns across 9 bases. Germline V gene sequence: CDR1 SGHAT, CDR2 FQNNGV. The V gene end was trimmed by 1 base and the J gene end by 15 bases; junction bases not matched to a gene: 7. CDR3 size: 13 residues. CDR3 DNA sequence: TGTGCCAGCAGCTTAGGGGAGCGGGAGGAACTGTTCTTC. Protein product: CASSLGEREELFF. The full variable domain, in which reference TRBV11-2 and TRBJ2-1 provide the parts outside the CDR3, is EAGVAQSPRYKIIEKRQSVAFWCNPISGHATLYWYQQILGQGPKLLIQFQNNGVVDDSQLPKDRFSAERLKGVDSTLKIQPAKLEDSAVYLCASSLGEREELFFGPGTRLTVL.

V usage is TRBV19 and J usage is TRBJ2-7, with D tentatively TRBD2 (6 bases). With 8 bases removed from V and 5 bases from J, the gap between germline ends came to 19 bases. The CDR3 consists of 14 residues. Germline V gives CDR1 LNHDA, CDR2 SQIVND (reference sequence). The CDR3 region is CASSGGAGRNEQYF. For the CDR3, the DNA is TGTGCCAGTTCAGGAGGGGCAGGGAGAAACGAGCAGTACTTC.